This section outlines one TCR beta chain sequence together with its context. This sample is part of a study of control samples from healthy donors and cancer patients. Clones were sequenced by immunoSEQ multiplex PCR, and TCRdb holds only the in-frame ones, with some missing. Of approximately 87,000 clones listed, 86% are singletons. The CDR3 length is 15 residues. The V and J ends lost 2 bases and 7 bases, in that order; junction bases with no gene match: 5. Germline CDR1 is SEHNR and CDR2 is FQNEAQ (reference sequence). The chain combines TRBV7-9 with TRBJ2-1, with 10 positions matching TRBD1. The sequencing sample was made of blood. This sequence was found in a woman in her forties or fifties in good health. CDR3 DNA: TGTGCCAGCAGCTTAATCGGGACAGGGGCGAATGAGCAGTTCTTC. Translation: CASSLIGTGANEQFF.